The rows below give T cell receptor beta chains drawn from one sample of a study of T cells in Graves' hyperthyroidism and ophthalmopathy. TCRdb ran MiXCR on the multiplex PCR reads and lists one entry per CDR3 protein. The table has 660,000 or so distinct CDR3 sequences, 45% seen once. Source material: peripheral blood or thyroid tissue (not recorded which). All receptors derive from an adult man with Graves' disease, either hyperthyroidism or ophthalmopathy (not recorded which). The CDR3 runs from the conserved cysteine through the conserved F or W.

J gene: TRBJ1-6; V gene: TRBV10-3; CDR3 protein: CASSPNGITGNSPLHF
J gene: TRBJ1-1; V gene: TRBV7-2; CDR3 protein: CASSFGRMNTEAFF
J gene: TRBJ1-2; V gene: TRBV25-1; CDR3 protein: CASWTESYGYTF
J gene: TRBJ1-2; V gene: TRBV5-4; CDR3 protein: CASSPPGQGFYGYTF
J gene: TRBJ2-5; V gene: TRBV12-5; CDR3 protein: CASGPFRASGGAYSSSNEQYF
J gene: TRBJ1-2; V gene: TRBV7-6; CDR3 protein: CASSSDWESGYTF
J gene: TRBJ2-7; V gene: TRBV10-3; CDR3 protein: CAISWGGPVSSYEQYF
J gene: TRBJ2-7; V gene: TRBV15; CDR3 protein: CATSSKGGSDQYF
J gene: TRBJ2-7; V gene: TRBV6-1; CDR3 protein: CASSYGAGYEQYF
J gene: TRBJ2-7; V gene: TRBV5-1; CDR3 protein: CASSLEGGQVYEQYF
J gene: TRBJ1-2; V gene: TRBV7-9; CDR3 protein: CASSPQDRGNYGYTF
J gene: TRBJ2-1; V gene: TRBV11-2; CDR3 protein: CASSPLWGYNEQFF
J gene: TRBJ2-7; V gene: TRBV5-1; CDR3 protein: CASSLSGRAYEQYF
J gene: TRBJ2-3; V gene: TRBV12-3/TRBV12-4; CDR3 protein: CASSGHYTDTQYF
J gene: TRBJ2-3; V gene: TRBV7-9; CDR3 protein: CASSLGADPGYF
J gene: TRBJ2-5; V gene: TRBV11-1; CDR3 protein: CASSLVTSGGATTQYF
J gene: TRBJ2-7; V gene: TRBV20-1; CDR3 protein: CSLPQGAGEQYF
J gene: TRBJ1-1; V gene: TRBV27; CDR3 protein: CASSLSPVTNTEAFF
J gene: TRBJ1-1; V gene: TRBV5-1; CDR3 protein: CASSLAGSTGTEAFF
J gene: TRBJ1-2; V gene: TRBV2; CDR3 protein: CASSKGTGGYGYTF
J gene: TRBJ2-7; V gene: TRBV20-1; CDR3 protein: CSARKGQGRTYEQYF
J gene: TRBJ2-5; V gene: TRBV2; CDR3 protein: CASSSGQGGWQETQYF
J gene: TRBJ1-5; V gene: TRBV24-1; CDR3 protein: CATSEARIGQPQHF
J gene: TRBJ1-1; V gene: TRBV25-1; CDR3 protein: CASSEYQGNTEAFF
J gene: TRBJ1-4; V gene: TRBV7-6; CDR3 protein: CASSFTPRENEKLFF
J gene: TRBJ2-7; V gene: TRBV7-9; CDR3 protein: CASSANRVYEQYF
J gene: TRBJ1-1; V gene: TRBV5-1; CDR3 protein: CASSPGQGVTEAFF
J gene: TRBJ2-7; V gene: TRBV12-3/TRBV12-4; CDR3 protein: CASSYSIPDSYEQYF
J gene: TRBJ2-5; V gene: TRBV2; CDR3 protein: CASSENSRVSGETQYF
J gene: TRBJ1-2; V gene: TRBV7-3; CDR3 protein: CASSDGTGASNYGYTF
J gene: TRBJ1-2; V gene: TRBV5-1; CDR3 protein: CASSRDSTYGWGYTF
J gene: TRBJ1-2; V gene: TRBV20-1; CDR3 protein: CSATLRDRGNCGYTF
J gene: TRBJ1-1; V gene: TRBV20-1; CDR3 protein: CSAVKGRYTEAFF
J gene: TRBJ1-5; V gene: TRBV7-9; CDR3 protein: CASSLEGEAQGERNQPQHF
J gene: TRBJ1-2; V gene: TRBV5-1; CDR3 protein: CASRQQGDGYTF
J gene: TRBJ1-2; V gene: TRBV15; CDR3 protein: CATSRIQGDYGYTF
J gene: TRBJ1-5; V gene: TRBV7-2; CDR3 protein: CASSLNPPQPQHF
J gene: TRBJ2-5; V gene: TRBV12-3/TRBV12-4; CDR3 protein: CASSPSLETQYF
J gene: TRBJ2-7; V gene: TRBV6-1; CDR3 protein: CASSEVLTYEQYF
J gene: TRBJ1-2; V gene: TRBV7-9; CDR3 protein: CASSPFPGGYTF
J gene: TRBJ1-1; V gene: TRBV12-5; CDR3 protein: CASGLSATRYTEAFF
J gene: TRBJ1-1; V gene: TRBV7-6; CDR3 protein: CASSEGRDRRFAEAFF
J gene: TRBJ1-5; V gene: TRBV20-1; CDR3 protein: CSARQDSSNQPQHF
J gene: -; V gene: TRBV7-9; CDR3 protein: CASMPGAYNEQFF
J gene: TRBJ1-2; V gene: TRBV7-9; CDR3 protein: CASSLRQDGYTF
J gene: TRBJ1-2; V gene: TRBV15; CDR3 protein: CATSRDSERNYGYTF
J gene: TRBJ1-1; V gene: TRBV29-1; CDR3 protein: CSVRRQGVRETEAFF
J gene: TRBJ1-4; V gene: TRBV7-2; CDR3 protein: CASTVGGPNEKLFF
J gene: -; V gene: TRBV11-3; CDR3 protein: CASSLGGSGGYEQFF
J gene: TRBJ1-1; V gene: TRBV15; CDR3 protein: CATSRDRGGTEAFF
J gene: TRBJ2-2; V gene: TRBV5-1; CDR3 protein: CASISGGGTGELFF
J gene: TRBJ1-5; V gene: TRBV7-2; CDR3 protein: CASSTGQGANQPQHF
J gene: TRBJ1-5; V gene: TRBV7-6; CDR3 protein: CASRQRGGNQPQHF
J gene: TRBJ1-3; V gene: TRBV20-1; CDR3 protein: CSALWTASGNTIYF
J gene: TRBJ1-1; V gene: TRBV10-3; CDR3 protein: CASSLHRGWTEAFF
J gene: TRBJ2-5; V gene: TRBV20-1; CDR3 protein: CSASSGGAGGLQETQYF
J gene: TRBJ1-5; V gene: TRBV6-5; CDR3 protein: CASRAVGNQPQHF
J gene: TRBJ1-6; V gene: TRBV10-3; CDR3 protein: CAISEAGASPLHF
J gene: TRBJ1-2; V gene: TRBV7-9; CDR3 protein: CASSLLTGGGYTF